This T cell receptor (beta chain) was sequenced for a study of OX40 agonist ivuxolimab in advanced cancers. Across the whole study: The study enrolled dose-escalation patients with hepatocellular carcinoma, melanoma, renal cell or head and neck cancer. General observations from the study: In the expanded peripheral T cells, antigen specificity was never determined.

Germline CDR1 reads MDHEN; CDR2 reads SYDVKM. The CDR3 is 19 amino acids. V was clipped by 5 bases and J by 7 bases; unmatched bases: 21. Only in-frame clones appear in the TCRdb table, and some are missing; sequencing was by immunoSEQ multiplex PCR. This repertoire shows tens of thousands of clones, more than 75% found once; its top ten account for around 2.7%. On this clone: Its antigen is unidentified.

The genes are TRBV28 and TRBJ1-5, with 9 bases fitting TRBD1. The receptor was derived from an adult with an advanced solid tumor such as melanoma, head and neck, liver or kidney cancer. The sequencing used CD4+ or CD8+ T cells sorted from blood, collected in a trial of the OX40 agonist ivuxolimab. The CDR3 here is CASSPDRDREWGMGQPQHF. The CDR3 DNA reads TGTGCCAGCAGTCCCGACCGGGACAGGGAGTGGGGAATGGGACAGCCCCAGCATTTT.